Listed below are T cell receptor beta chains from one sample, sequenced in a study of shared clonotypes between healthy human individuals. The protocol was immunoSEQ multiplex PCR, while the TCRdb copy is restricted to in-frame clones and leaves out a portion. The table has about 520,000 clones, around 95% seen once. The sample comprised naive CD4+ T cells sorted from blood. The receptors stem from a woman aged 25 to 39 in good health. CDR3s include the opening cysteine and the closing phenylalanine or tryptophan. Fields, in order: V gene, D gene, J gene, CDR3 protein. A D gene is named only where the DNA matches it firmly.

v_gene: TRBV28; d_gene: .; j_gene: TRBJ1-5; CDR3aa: CASSSSDRWNNQPQHF
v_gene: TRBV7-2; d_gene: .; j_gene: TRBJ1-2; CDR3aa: CASSLGRADGGYTF
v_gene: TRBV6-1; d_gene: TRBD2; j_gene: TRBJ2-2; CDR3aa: CATKGASGNTGELFF
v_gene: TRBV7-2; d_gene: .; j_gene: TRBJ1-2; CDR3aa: CASSPGHGYGYTF
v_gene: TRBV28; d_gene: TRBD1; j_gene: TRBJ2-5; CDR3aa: CASSLGQGAIQETQYF
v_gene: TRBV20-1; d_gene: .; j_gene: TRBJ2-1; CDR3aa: CSASYNEQFF
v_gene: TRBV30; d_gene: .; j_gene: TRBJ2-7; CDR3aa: CAWTSQRSSYEQYF
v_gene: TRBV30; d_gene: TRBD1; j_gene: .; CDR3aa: CARADRGIYEQYF
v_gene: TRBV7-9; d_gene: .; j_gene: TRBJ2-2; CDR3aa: CASSILGGFDTGELFF
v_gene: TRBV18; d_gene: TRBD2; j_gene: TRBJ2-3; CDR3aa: CASSPLSGRPGDTQYF
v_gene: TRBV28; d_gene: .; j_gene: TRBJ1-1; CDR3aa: CAIQGLMNTEAFF
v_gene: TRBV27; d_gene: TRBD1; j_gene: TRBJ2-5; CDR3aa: CASNDRGSYTETQYF
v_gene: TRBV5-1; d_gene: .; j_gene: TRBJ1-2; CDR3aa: CASSLALDSAYGYTF
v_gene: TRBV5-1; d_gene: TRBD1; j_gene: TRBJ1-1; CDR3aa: CASSLGLTGAGTEAFF
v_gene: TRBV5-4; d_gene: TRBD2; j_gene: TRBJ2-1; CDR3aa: CASSRLLAVRGNEQFF
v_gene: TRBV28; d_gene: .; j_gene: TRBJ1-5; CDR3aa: CASSKGNSNQPQHF
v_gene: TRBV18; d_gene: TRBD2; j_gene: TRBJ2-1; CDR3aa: CASSGGRDNEQFF
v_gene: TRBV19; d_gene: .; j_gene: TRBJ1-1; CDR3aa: CASSMDIYTEAFF
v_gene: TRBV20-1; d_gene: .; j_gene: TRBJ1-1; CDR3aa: CSARDTAKAFF
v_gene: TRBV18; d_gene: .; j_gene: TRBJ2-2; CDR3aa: CASSPPYGNTGELFF
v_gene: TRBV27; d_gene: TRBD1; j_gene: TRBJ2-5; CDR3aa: CASSFYRDRGRETQYF
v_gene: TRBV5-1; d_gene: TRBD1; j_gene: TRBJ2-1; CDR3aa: CASSLEDRVINEQFF
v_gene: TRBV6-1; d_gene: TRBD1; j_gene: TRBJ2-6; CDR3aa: CASSNDRAGANVLTF
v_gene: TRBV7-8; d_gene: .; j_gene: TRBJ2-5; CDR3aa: CASSPRADQETQYF
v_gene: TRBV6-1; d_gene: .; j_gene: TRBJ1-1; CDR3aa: CASSRRGSNTEAFF
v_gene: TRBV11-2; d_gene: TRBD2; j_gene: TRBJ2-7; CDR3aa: CASSWTSGSSYEQYF
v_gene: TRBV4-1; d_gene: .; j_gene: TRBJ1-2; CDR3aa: CASSQPARGGGYGYTF
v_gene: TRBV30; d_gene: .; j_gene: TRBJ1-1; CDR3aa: CAWSLRTVNTEAFF
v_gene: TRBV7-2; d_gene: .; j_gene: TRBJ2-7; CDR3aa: CASSLRSYEQYF